The 20 T cell receptor beta chains below come from one sample, sequenced in a study of OX40 agonist ivuxolimab in advanced cancers. Generated by immunoSEQ multiplex PCR, the TCRdb table keeps only in-frame clones and is missing some. The top ten clones hold approximately 1.2% of a sample with more than 60,000 clones, around 87% of them seen once. Sequenced here: CD4+ or CD8+ T cells sorted from blood, sampled in a trial of the OX40 agonist ivuxolimab. All receptors derive from an adult with an advanced solid tumor such as melanoma, head and neck, liver or kidney cancer.

J is TRBJ1-1 and V is TRBV19, with D tentatively TRBD1 (6 bases). Germline V CDR1 and CDR2: LNHDA, SQIVND (reference sequence). This CDR3 is built from 15 residues. Trimming took 6 bases from V and 0 from J, leaving 14 bases between them. This CDR3 reads CASSPSSGVNTEAFF. The CDR3 DNA follows: TGTGCCAGTAGCCCCTCGTCAGGGGTGAACACTGAAGCTTTCTTT.

The chain couples TRBV29-1 to TRBJ2-3; TRBD1 matches at 8 bases. Trimming removed 7 bases from V and 2 bases from J; junction bases left unmatched: 11. This CDR3 is 15 amino acids long. CDR1 is SQVTM, CDR2 ANQGSEA, per germline. The CDR3: CSAGRQGTHTDTQYF. CDR3 nucleotides: TGCAGCGCTGGGCGACAGGGGACTCACACAGATACGCAGTATTTT.

This chain connects TRBV6-6 to TRBJ2-2; D is possibly TRBD1 (6 bases). The CDR3 sequence is 16 residues long. Germline V lookup: CDR1 MNHNY, CDR2 SVGAGI (reference sequence). The V and J ends lost 4 bases and 3 bases respectively, with 15 bases between them. In DNA form, the CDR3 reads TGTGCCAGCAGTTTAGGGACACAGATCCACACCGGGGAGCTGTTTTTT. Translation: CASSLGTQIHTGELFF.

V gene TRBV7-9 combines with J gene TRBJ1-3; D may be TRBD1 (5 bases). The CDR3 spans 17 residues. Germline V gene sequence: CDR1 SEHNR, CDR2 FQNEAQ (reference sequence). V lost 4 bases to trimming and J lost 2 bases, with 18 bases between them. CDR3 coding DNA: TGTGCCAGCAGCTCCCCCCTATCCCGGGACCCTGGAAACACCATATATTTT. Translated, it gives CASSSPLSRDPGNTIYF. Variable domain in full (rest from reference TRBV7-9 and TRBJ1-3): DTGVSQNPRHKITKRGQNVTFRCDPISEHNRLYWYRQTLGQGPEFLTYFQNEAQLEKSRLLSDRFSAERPKGSFSTLEIQRTEQGDSAMYLCASSSPLSRDPGNTIYFGEGSWLTVV.

The genes are TRBV18 and TRBJ1-4; 10 bases match TRBD1. Germline V gene sequence: CDR1 KGHSH, CDR2 LQKENI. After removal of 3 bases from V and 8 bases from J, the junction contained 9 bases not matched to a gene. The CDR3 has 16 amino acids. In DNA, the CDR3 is TGTGCCAGCTCACCTGCGACAGGGGGCGCGTCGGAAAAACTGTTTTTT. This sequence encodes CASSPATGGASEKLFF.

The V call is TRBV7-9, the J call TRBJ1-2; D unclear. Germline V gives CDR1 SEHNR, CDR2 FQNEAQ (reference sequence). The CDR3 covers 13 residues. Deletions cut 5 bases from V and 4 bases from J, with 11 bases between. This CDR3 reads CASSLTVGYGYTF. DNA for the CDR3: TGTGCCAGCAGCCTGACCGTGGGCTATGGCTACACCTTC.

Notes on this clone: Additional DNA sequences in this sample encode the identical CDR3. The V gene is TRBV4-1, the J gene TRBJ2-7, with 11 bases identical to TRBD1. The CDR3 is made up of 15 amino acids. V lost 4 bases and J lost 5; bases outside the gene matches: 7. The germline CDR1 and CDR2 sequences are MGHRA and YSYEKL. The CDR3 sequence: CASSRSPGQGDEQYF. The CDR3 coding sequence is TGCGCCAGCAGCCGGAGTCCGGGACAGGGGGACGAGCAGTACTTC.

V usage is TRBV5-5 and J usage is TRBJ2-1, with 8 bases aligning to TRBD2. The J segment lost 2 bases and the V segment lost 5 bases, leaving 9 bases of the junction unmatched. Germline V lookup: CDR1 SGHKS, CDR2 YYEKEE (reference sequence). CDR3 length: 16 amino acids. The CDR3 loop is CASRDRGGSTYNEQFF. Here the CDR3 DNA reads TGTGCCAGCAGGGATCGCGGGGGGTCCACCTACAATGAGCAGTTCTTC.

The V call is TRBV7-2, the J call TRBJ1-2; TRBD1 is a possible D gene (5 bases). Trimming took off 4 bases at V and 0 bases at J, with 9 bases between the two ends. The CDR3 contains 14 residues. CDR1 SGHTA and CDR2 FQGNSA come from the germline V gene. The CDR3 bases are TGTGCCAGCAGCTCAGGGTCTCCTAACTATGGCTACACCTTC. This translates into CASSSGSPNYGYTF.

The genes are TRBV6-5 and TRBJ2-7; TRBD2 agrees at 9 bases. Germline CDR1 reads MNHEY; CDR2 reads SVGAGI. This CDR3 region has 15 residues. The junction had 19 bases not matched to a gene; V was cut back by 8 bases and J by 11 bases. The DNA of the CDR3 is TGTGCCAGCTCAAACGGGCGAGCGGGGGGATCTAAGGAGTACTTC. Its translation is CASSNGRAGGSKEYF.

The chain has TRBV5-1 and TRBJ2-7; possibly TRBD1 or TRBD2 for D (5 bases each). Germline CDR1 SGHRS, CDR2 YFSETQ. V shed 1 base and J shed 0 bases, with 8 bases lying between them. There are 14 residues in the CDR3. The DNA of the CDR3 is TGCGCCAGCAGCTTGTTGGGGGTCTCCTACGAGCAGTACTTC. Amino acid sequence: CASSLLGVSYEQYF.

The chain recombines TRBV5-1 with TRBJ1-1; D is undetermined. Germline CDR1 is SGHRS and CDR2 is YFSETQ. Trimming pared 2 bases from V and 0 bases from J, leaving 11 bases between. This CDR3 contains 15 residues. The CDR3 region is CASSLSVRMNTEAFF. DNA of the CDR3: TGCGCCAGCAGCTTATCAGTCAGGATGAACACTGAAGCTTTCTTT.

The sample holds a few counts of this clone. The chain is built from TRBV5-1 and TRBJ2-2; 13 bases are a match to TRBD2. The V gene end was trimmed by 4 bases and the J gene end by 4 bases; junction bases not matched to a gene: 4. CDR3 length equals 16 residues. CDR1 is SGHRS and CDR2 is YFSETQ in the germline V gene. The CDR3 nucleotides are TGCGCCAGCAGCGAAAGACTAGCGGGGGGCACCGGGGAGCTGTTTTTT. Protein: CASSERLAGGTGELFF.

The rearrangement links TRBV9 to TRBJ1-4, with 8 bases that match TRBD1. Germline V gives CDR1 SGDLS, CDR2 YYNGEE. CDR3 size: 14 residues. V was clipped by 0 bases and J by 8 bases; unmatched bases: 3. The CDR3 DNA is TGTGCCAGCAGCGTAGCAGGGGGCGTAGAAAAACTGTTTTTT. Protein sequence: CASSVAGGVEKLFF.

This chain joins TRBV19 and TRBJ2-3; D not resolved. With 7 bases removed from V and 2 bases from J, the gap between germline ends came to 13 bases. There are 14 residues in the CDR3. CDR1 and CDR2 from the germline V gene are LNHDA and SQIVND (reference sequence). The CDR3 protein is CASNPGRNTDTQYF. CDR3 DNA: TGTGCCAGTAACCCCGGCAGGAACACAGATACGCAGTATTTT.

V and J are TRBV2 and TRBJ1-5; D perhaps matches TRBD1 (5 bases). V was trimmed by 6 bases and J by 0 bases, leaving 15 bases between them. In germline, CDR1 is SNHLY, CDR2 FYNNEI. This CDR3 has 16 residues. CDR3 bases: TGTGCCAGCAGCCGGCGGGGGAGATATAGCAATCAGCCCCAGCATTTT. This encodes CASSRRGRYSNQPQHF.

V and J are TRBV7-2 and TRBJ2-7; D gene uncertain. From germline, CDR1 is SGHTA and CDR2 FQGNSA. V was clipped by 2 bases and J by 2 bases, with 7 bases between them. CDR3 length equals 13 residues. In DNA form, the CDR3 reads TGTGCCAGCAGCTTATCCTCCGCCTACGAGCAGTACTTC. Encoded protein: CASSLSSAYEQYF.

The V gene is TRBV7-2, the J gene TRBJ1-5; D is perhaps TRBD1 (6 bases). CDR3 length: 15 amino acids. Germline V gene lookup returns CDR1 SGHTA and CDR2 FQGNSA. Trimming pared 1 base from V and 5 bases from J, leaving 12 bases between. The CDR3 sequence: CASSLGLRGYQPQHF. CDR3 DNA: TGTGCCAGCAGCTTAGGGCTCAGGGGTTATCAGCCCCAGCATTTT.

The chain recombines TRBV5-1 with TRBJ1-1; D gene unclear. The CDR3 sequence is 14 residues long. Germline V gene sequence: CDR1 SGHRS, CDR2 YFSETQ. V lost 0 bases to trimming and J lost 1 base, with 7 bases between them. CDR3 nucleotide sequence: TGCGCCAGCAGCTTGGGGTCGGGGAACACTGAAGCTTTCTTT. It encodes CASSLGSGNTEAFF.

The CDR3: CASSVGTGNSPLHF. The CDR3 DNA sequence: TGTGCCAGCAGTGTCGGGACAGGGAATTCACCCCTCCACTTT. The chain uses TRBV6-4 and TRBJ1-6, with 9 nucleotides matching TRBD1. The CDR3 has 14 amino acids. Germline CDR1 reads MRHNA; CDR2 reads SNTAGT. V lost 4 bases and J lost 7; bases outside the gene matches: 2.